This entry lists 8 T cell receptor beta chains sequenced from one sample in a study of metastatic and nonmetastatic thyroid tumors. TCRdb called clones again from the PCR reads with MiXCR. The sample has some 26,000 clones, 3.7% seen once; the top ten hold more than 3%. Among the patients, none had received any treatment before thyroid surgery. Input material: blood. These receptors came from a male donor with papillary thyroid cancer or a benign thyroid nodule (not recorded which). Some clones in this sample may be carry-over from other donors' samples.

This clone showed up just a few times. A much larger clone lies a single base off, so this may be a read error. CDR3 DNA sequence: TGTGCCAACTCACAGGGGGGCTTTGAGCCCCAGCATTTT. Its translation is CANSQGGFEPQHF. V is TRBV27 and J is TRBJ1-5; 8 nucleotides align to TRBD1. Germline CDR1 reads MNHEY; CDR2 reads SMNVEV (reference sequence). This CDR3 has 13 amino acids. Trimming removed 10 bases from V and 8 bases from J; junction bases left unmatched: 10.

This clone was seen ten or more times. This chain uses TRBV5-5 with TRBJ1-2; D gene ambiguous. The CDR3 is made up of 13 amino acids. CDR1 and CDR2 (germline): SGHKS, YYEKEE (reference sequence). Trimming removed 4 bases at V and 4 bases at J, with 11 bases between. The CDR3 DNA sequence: TGTGCCAGCAGCCCGCCCAGGATCTATGGCTACACCTTC. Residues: CASSPPRIYGYTF. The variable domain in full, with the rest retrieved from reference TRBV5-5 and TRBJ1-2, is DAGVTQSPTHLIKTRGQQVTLRCSPISGHKSVSWYQQVLGQGPQFIFQYYEKEERGRGNFPDRFSARQFPNYSSELNVNALLLGDSALYLCASSPPRIYGYTFGSGTRLTVV.

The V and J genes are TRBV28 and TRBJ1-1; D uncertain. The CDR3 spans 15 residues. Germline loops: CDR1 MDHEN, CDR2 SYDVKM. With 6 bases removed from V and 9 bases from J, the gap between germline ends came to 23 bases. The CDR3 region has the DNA TGTGCCAGCAGCCCCCCTGGGAGGGAGAGAACTAAAGCTTTCTTT. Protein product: CASSPPGRERTKAFF.

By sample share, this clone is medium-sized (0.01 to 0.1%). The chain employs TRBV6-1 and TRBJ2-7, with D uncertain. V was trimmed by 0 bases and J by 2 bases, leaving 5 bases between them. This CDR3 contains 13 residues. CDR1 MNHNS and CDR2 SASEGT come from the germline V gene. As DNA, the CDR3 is TGTGCCAGCAGTGAAGCTGAGACCTACGAGCAGTACTTC. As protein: CASSEAETYEQYF.

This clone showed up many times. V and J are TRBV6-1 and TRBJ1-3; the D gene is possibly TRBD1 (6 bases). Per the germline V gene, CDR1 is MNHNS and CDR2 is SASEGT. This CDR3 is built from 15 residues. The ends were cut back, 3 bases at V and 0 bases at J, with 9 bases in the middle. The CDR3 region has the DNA TGTGCCAGCAGTGACGAGGGGGGCTCTGGAAACACCATATATTTT. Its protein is CASSDEGGSGNTIYF.

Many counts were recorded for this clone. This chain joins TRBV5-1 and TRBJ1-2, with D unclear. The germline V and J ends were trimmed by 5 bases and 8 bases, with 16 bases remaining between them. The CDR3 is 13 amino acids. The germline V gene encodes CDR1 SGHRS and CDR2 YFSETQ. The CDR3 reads CASRTEPAEGYTF. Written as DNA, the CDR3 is TGCGCCAGCAGGACGGAGCCCGCTGAAGGCTACACCTTC.

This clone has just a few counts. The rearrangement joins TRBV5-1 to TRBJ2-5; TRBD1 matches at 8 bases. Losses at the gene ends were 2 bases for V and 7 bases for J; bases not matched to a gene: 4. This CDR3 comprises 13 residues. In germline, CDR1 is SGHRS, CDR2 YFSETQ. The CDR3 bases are TGCGCCAGCAGCTTACAGGGGGACGGGACCCAGTACTTC. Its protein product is CASSLQGDGTQYF.

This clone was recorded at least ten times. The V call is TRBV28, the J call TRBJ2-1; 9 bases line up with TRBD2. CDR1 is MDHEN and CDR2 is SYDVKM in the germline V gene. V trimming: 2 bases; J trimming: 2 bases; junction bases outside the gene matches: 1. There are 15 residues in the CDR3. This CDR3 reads CASSLGGRAYNEQFF. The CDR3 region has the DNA TGTGCCAGCAGTTTAGGCGGGAGGGCCTACAATGAGCAGTTCTTC.